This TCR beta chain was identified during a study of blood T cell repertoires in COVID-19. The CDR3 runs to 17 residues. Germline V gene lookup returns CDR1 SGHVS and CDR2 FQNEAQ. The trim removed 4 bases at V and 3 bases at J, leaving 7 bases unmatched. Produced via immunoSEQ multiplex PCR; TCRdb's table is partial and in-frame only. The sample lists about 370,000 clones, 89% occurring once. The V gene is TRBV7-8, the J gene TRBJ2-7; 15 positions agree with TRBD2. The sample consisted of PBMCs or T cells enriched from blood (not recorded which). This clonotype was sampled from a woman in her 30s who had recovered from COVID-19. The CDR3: CASSSGTSGRSVYEQYF. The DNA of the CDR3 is TGTGCCAGCAGCTCCGGGACTAGCGGGAGGTCGGTCTACGAGCAGTACTTC.